One T cell receptor (beta chain) is described in this entry. Its antigen is not known. Likely a read error: the CDR3 ends without its conserved phenylalanine or tryptophan. The DNA is omitted, as the CDR3 cannot be located on it reliably, and the CDR3 follows TCRdb's listing. The data originate from a study of CD8+CD57+ T cells in acquired aplastic anemia. Whole-study context: Sorted CD4+ plus CD8+ cells gave DNA averaging roughly 3 ug. Study outcomes and limitations: Patients had around 30 CD8+ CDR3 sequences in common with controls (the shared set).

Patients chosen for sequencing had shown CD8+CD57+ cell expansion by flow cytometry. All participating patients were living with severe acquired aplastic anemia. Patients had received no therapy at the time of blood sampling. According to the study, genomic DNA was the template for TCR beta VDJ and CDR3 profiling. One entry per CDR3 protein results from TCRdb running MiXCR on the reads. The table has about 260,000 distinct CDR3 sequences, approximately 82% seen once; the top ten hold 40% to 55%. The CDR3 is 13 residues long, counting both termini. The germline V gene has CDR1 LNHDA and CDR2 SQIVND (reference sequence).

This chain joins TRBV19 and TRBJ2-1; the table gives TRBD1 as D, unverified against the DNA. The sequence was collected from a human donor with aplastic anemia. The specimen was sorted CD4+, CD8+, or CD8+CD57+ T cells (not recorded which) from PBMCs. CDR3 sequence reads: CASRLGGVDEKDY.